Detailed here is one T cell receptor beta chain. The entry originates in a study of blood T cell repertoires in COVID-19. Enrollment of patients from Seattle took place during active infection, with longitudinal follow-up. J was trimmed by 6 bases and V by 4 bases; bases with no gene match: 10. Germline V gene sequence: CDR1 MNHEY, CDR2 SMNVEV (reference sequence). The CDR3 loop spans 15 amino acids. The data were produced by immunoSEQ multiplex PCR, yet TCRdb's version contains in-frame clones alone and is incomplete. This table has around 310,000 clones, around 91% appearing once. This receptor was taken from a woman in her thirties or forties with COVID-19, enrolled during active disease. The rearrangement joins TRBV27 to TRBJ2-3, with 7 nucleotides matching TRBD2. Sequencing was carried out using peripheral blood. The chain's CDR3 is CASSSLAESRDTQYF. The CDR3 DNA sequence: TGTGCCAGCAGTTCCCTAGCGGAAAGTAGGGATACGCAGTATTTT.